Listed below are T cell receptor beta chains from one sample, sequenced in a study of shared clonotypes between healthy human individuals. Only in-frame clones appear in the TCRdb table, and some are missing; sequencing was by immunoSEQ multiplex PCR. The data contain more than 2,000,000 clones, around nine tenths of them singletons. Source material: naive CD4+ T cells sorted from blood. These receptors all stem from a man aged 18 to 29 in good health. Each CDR3 is given with its conserved first and last residue. The order of the fields is J gene, V gene, clone size, D gene, CDR3 protein. A D gene is named only where the DNA matches it firmly. Clone size is not always given. Where it is, it says once, few, many or a class for expanded clones.

TRBJ2-7	TRBV2	NA	NA	CASSPLGEQYF
TRBJ2-3	TRBV6-5	NA	TRBD2	CASSLAGKSTDTQYF
TRBJ1-2	TRBV5-6	NA	NA	CASSLGTTEGGGYTF
TRBJ2-3	TRBV4-3	NA	TRBD2	CASSQEGRGPTDTQYF
TRBJ1-1	TRBV19	NA	TRBD1	CASSRDRDRTEAFF
TRBJ1-6	TRBV25-1	NA	NA	CASSAPGSSYNSPLHF
TRBJ1-2	TRBV7-9	NA	NA	CASSLGGHGYTF
TRBJ2-6	TRBV28	NA	TRBD1	CASTRTGTGANVLTF
TRBJ1-6	TRBV27	NA	NA	CASSLRREPLTLHF
TRBJ2-7	TRBV27	NA	NA	CASSSWGTGSGEQYF
TRBJ2-3	TRBV5-1	NA	TRBD2	CASSLEGLAGVWPDTQYF
NA	TRBV5-4	NA	NA	CASSPGGGAAYEQYF
TRBJ2-5	TRBV9	NA	TRBD2	CASSVDTSGRWGETQYF
TRBJ2-6	TRBV25-1	NA	TRBD1	CASSDMTGGPSGANVLTF
TRBJ1-1	TRBV7-9	NA	NA	CASSLSRLNTEAFF
TRBJ2-3	TRBV5-1	NA	NA	CASSPQIITDTQYF
TRBJ2-5	TRBV29-1	NA	NA	CSVGPKLVQETQYF
TRBJ2-3	TRBV7-3	NA	NA	CASSAIKGGQYF
TRBJ2-4	TRBV19	NA	TRBD1	CASSIISGGELNIQYF
TRBJ2-7	TRBV7-9	NA	TRBD1	CASSFLQGISYEQYF
TRBJ1-2	TRBV27	NA	NA	CASSLDRTVYGYTF
TRBJ2-7	TRBV4-3	NA	TRBD2	CASSLEVGRGHEQYF
TRBJ1-5	TRBV19	NA	TRBD1	CASRTGTLGNQPQHF
TRBJ2-3	TRBV2	NA	NA	CASSPWGGRGDTDTQYF
TRBJ1-5	TRBV28	NA	NA	CASSFNRDNQPQHF
TRBJ2-7	TRBV11-2	NA	TRBD1	CASSPPRGRVFYEQYF
TRBJ2-7	TRBV7-2	NA	NA	CASSLGPGPGDEQYF
TRBJ1-5	TRBV18	NA	NA	CASSLLSGNQPQHF
TRBJ2-7	TRBV7-2	once	NA	CASSLEYHSLYEQYF
TRBJ2-7	TRBV6-1	NA	NA	CASTAASYEQYF
TRBJ1-5	TRBV30	few	NA	CAWSVGEHNQPQHF
TRBJ1-1	TRBV6-5	NA	NA	CASSPAAVPEAFF
TRBJ1-2	TRBV5-1	NA	NA	CASSEGGTSNYGYTF
TRBJ2-1	TRBV25-1	NA	TRBD2	CASSETSGRAGTYNEQFF
TRBJ1-1	TRBV6-5	NA	NA	CASSYGSYTEAFF
TRBJ1-3	TRBV27	NA	NA	CASTNYQRTVVENTIYF
TRBJ2-7	TRBV7-9	NA	TRBD1	CASSLGDSVTYEQYF
TRBJ1-1	TRBV13	NA	NA	CASSLDPPAGTEAFF
TRBJ1-1	TRBV5-1	once	NA	CASSFPNTEAFF
TRBJ2-1	TRBV9	once	NA	CASSVLTGNEQFF
TRBJ2-5	TRBV6-5	NA	NA	CASSGTQETQYF
TRBJ1-4	TRBV30	NA	TRBD1	CAWSVGQGVWEHEKLFF
TRBJ2-2	TRBV10-3	once	TRBD2	CAISEFAGGGAGELFF
TRBJ1-2	TRBV7-8	NA	NA	CASSSTRKNANYGYTF
TRBJ2-7	TRBV7-2	few	TRBD2	CASSSSGVSYEQYF
TRBJ2-2	TRBV2	NA	NA	CASSLDTGELFF
TRBJ1-2	TRBV28	NA	NA	CASRSGLPYGYTF
TRBJ2-7	TRBV2	NA	NA	CASSEGWGADEQYF
TRBJ2-7	TRBV7-2	NA	TRBD1	CASSKGGDRGQGEQYF
TRBJ2-3	TRBV7-9	once	NA	CASSSLVPDTQYF
TRBJ2-5	TRBV11-2	NA	NA	CASSPSGFGAVETQYF
TRBJ2-3	TRBV11-3	NA	TRBD2	CASSNYMGEGRDTQYF
TRBJ2-7	TRBV6-5	NA	NA	CASSRTDYEQYF
TRBJ2-3	TRBV7-6	once	NA	CASSVDATLSTDTQYF
TRBJ2-3	TRBV7-2	NA	NA	CASSNRGNTDTQYF
TRBJ2-2	TRBV29-1	NA	TRBD2	CSVETSSGGPYTGELFF
TRBJ2-1	TRBV7-3	few	NA	CASSLALYNEQFF